This T cell receptor (beta chain) emerged from a study of CD8+ T cells in alopecia areata. Study as a whole: Treated patients swallowed 5 to 10 mg of oral tofacitinib twice daily.

The sample's treatment: oral pan-JAK inhibitor, 5-10 mg twice daily. As part of sample collection, lesional scalp punch biopsies and peripheral blood were taken from alopecia areata patients. CDR1 is MNHNY and CDR2 is SVGAGI in the germline V gene (reference sequence). The ends were cut back, 0 bases at V and 12 bases at J, with 21 bases in the middle. This CDR3 is 16 amino acids long. Investigators isolated RNA and reverse transcribed it into cDNA to act as the sequencing template. Using immunoSEQ multiplex PCR, the repertoire was profiled, and TCRdb retains in-frame clones only, with some absent. Of around 70,000 clones detected, 25% to 35% appear once; the ten largest clones hold more than 12%.

The origin of this receptor is a human donor with alopecia areata. This specimen was CD8+ T cells sorted from blood, taken at week 4, from a patient treated with tofacitinib. The rearrangement uses TRBV6-6 and TRBJ2-4; D is perhaps TRBD1 or TRBD2 (5 bases each). CDR3 DNA sequence: TGTGCCAGCAGTTACTCGAAATTGGGGGAAAACGTTGGTCAGTACTTC. It yields the protein CASSYSKLGENVGQYF.